What follows are 22 T cell receptor beta chains derived from one specimen sequenced in a study of T cell repertoires in cytomegalovirus infection. TCRdb analysed the reads with MiXCR anew, one entry per CDR3 protein. The data show some 480,000 distinct CDR3 sequences, with roughly a third seen just once and 15% to 20% held by the top ten. Their recognized antigens are unknown. This specimen was cultured PBMCs, taken from culture after CMV antigen stimulation. All receptors come from a human donor in good health (CMV status not recorded). Some clones in this sample may be carry-over from other donors' samples.

The chain has TRBV7-2 and TRBJ1-1; D ambiguous. The CDR3 consists of 12 residues. V was trimmed by 2 bases and J by 8 bases, leaving 9 bases between them. Looked up from germline, CDR1 is SGHTA and CDR2 is FQGNSA. The CDR3 nucleotides read TGTGCCAGCAGCTTAAGGGTGGCAGAAGCTTTCTTT. Its translation is CASSLRVAEAFF.

This chain uses TRBV15 with TRBJ1-3; maybe TRBD1 (6 bases). Germline values: CDR1 LNHNV, CDR2 YYDKDF (reference sequence). The CDR3 covers 19 residues. Trimming took off 0 bases at V and 2 bases at J, with 20 bases between the two ends. The CDR3 region is CATSRETGRGLVAGNTIYF. DNA of the CDR3: TGTGCCACCAGCAGAGAAACAGGGCGAGGCTTGGTGGCTGGAAACACCATATATTTT.

This clonotype came up many times. This chain uses TRBV7-2 with TRBJ2-3; D is perhaps TRBD1 (5 bases). Germline V gene data show CDR1 as SGHTA and CDR2 as FQGNSA. This CDR3 region has 14 residues. V dropped 1 base and J dropped 6 bases, with 11 bases sitting between them. Here the CDR3 DNA reads TGTGCCAGCAGCTTAGAAGAGTACAGGGATACGCAGTATTTT. Its protein product is CASSLEEYRDTQYF.

This clonotype was picked up a small number of times. The J gene is TRBJ2-2, the V gene TRBV7-8; D may be TRBD2 (5 bases). Trimming shortened V by 1 base and J by 1 base, and 10 bases separated the two germline ends. The CDR3 covers 16 residues. CDR1 and CDR2 (germline): SGHVS, FQNEAQ. The CDR3 coding sequence is TGTGCCAGCAGCTTAGAACGGACTGGGAACACCGGGGAGCTGTTTTTT. It yields the protein CASSLERTGNTGELFF.

The chain combines TRBV12-3 or TRBV12-4 with TRBJ1-5, with a weak D call TRBD1 (5 bases). Trimming left V 3 bases short and J 6 bases short, with 9 bases between. The CDR3 contains 13 residues. The DNA of the CDR3 is TGTGCCAGCAGTTTCAGGGTTGTTCAGCCCCAGCATTTT. Amino acid sequence: CASSFRVVQPQHF.

The rearrangement joins TRBV27 to TRBJ2-7; perhaps D is TRBD1 or TRBD2 (5 bases each). Germline lookup yields CDR1 MNHEY and CDR2 SMNVEV (reference sequence). V was clipped by 6 bases and J by 3 bases, with 15 bases between them. The CDR3 consists of 14 residues. The CDR3 region is CASRLRDGFYEQYF. Here the CDR3 DNA reads TGTGCCAGCAGGCTTCGGGACGGATTCTACGAGCAGTACTTC.

CDR3 DNA sequence: TGTGCCAGCAGTCTGACGGGACTAAAATTGTACGAGCAGTACTTC. It yields the protein CASSLTGLKLYEQYF. The V and J genes are TRBV28 and TRBJ2-7; TRBD2 agrees at 7 bases. Germline V gene lookup returns CDR1 MDHEN and CDR2 SYDVKM. The CDR3 spans 15 residues. The junction had 11 bases not matched to a gene; V was cut back by 5 bases and J by 4 bases.

The count of this clonotype is one. The chain has TRBV5-6 and TRBJ2-5, with 10 nucleotides matching TRBD2. The CDR3 is 15 amino acids. Germline V gene sequence: CDR1 SGHDT, CDR2 YYEEEE. V was pared by 0 bases and J by 5 bases, with 4 bases of the junction left unmatched. CDR3 in DNA: TGTGCCAGCAGCTTGGAGGGACTAGCGACCGAGACCCAGTACTTC. It specifies CASSLEGLATETQYF.

This clonotype was observed a handful of times. J is TRBJ2-3 and V is TRBV7-6; TRBD2 matches 8 bases. The V gene end was trimmed by 5 bases and the J gene end by 1 base; junction bases not matched to a gene: 11. Germline V gene sequence: CDR1 SGHVS, CDR2 FNYEAQ. CDR3 length: 17 amino acids. CDR3 nucleotide sequence: TGTGCCAGCAGCCAAACCCAAGGGGGACTAGGCACAGATACGCAGTATTTT. Translating it yields CASSQTQGGLGTDTQYF.

The chain is built from TRBV7-3 and TRBJ2-1; the match to TRBD1 covers 9 bases. The germline V gene encodes CDR1 SGHTA and CDR2 FQGTGA. V shed 5 bases, J shed 7 bases, and the junction held 9 bases outside the gene matches. This CDR3 is 15 amino acids long. The CDR3 nucleotides read TGTGCCAGCAGCCCAAGAGGGACAGGGAGAAATGAGCAGTTCTTC. This translates into CASSPRGTGRNEQFF. Using reference TRBV7-3 and TRBJ2-1 for the parts outside the CDR3, the full variable domain is GAGVSQTPSNKVTEKGKYVELRCDPISGHTALYWYRQSLGQGPEFLIYFQGTGAADDSGLPNDRFFAVRPEGSVSTLKIQRTERGDSAVYLCASSPRGTGRNEQFFGPGTRLTVL.

V is TRBV12-3 or TRBV12-4 and J is TRBJ2-5; 12 bases agree with TRBD2. The CDR3 loop spans 19 amino acids. V lost 6 bases and J lost 4; bases outside the gene matches: 18. The CDR3 DNA follows: TGTGCCAGCAGCCACGGACTAGCGGGAATTCGGATTGTTGGAGAGACCCAGTACTTC. This sequence encodes CASSHGLAGIRIVGETQYF.

This chain joins TRBV6-4 and TRBJ2-1; D is tentatively TRBD1 or TRBD2 (5 bases each). The CDR3 covers 14 residues. Per germline, CDR1 MRHNA and CDR2 SNTAGT. The V end was cut by 6 bases, the J end by 5 bases, with 14 bases between. The DNA for the CDR3 is TGTGCCAGCAGCGTATCGGGACCAAACAATGAGCAGTTCTTC. Translating gives CASSVSGPNNEQFF.

This clonotype was seen repeatedly, ten times or more. V is TRBV7-6 and J is TRBJ2-2; 16 bases fit TRBD2. Germline CDR1 is SGHVS and CDR2 is FNYEAQ. This CDR3 contains 20 residues. The V gene end was trimmed by 5 bases and the J gene end by 5 bases; junction bases not matched to a gene: 14. The CDR3 reads CASSRHERGLAGGDTGELFF. The CDR3 nucleotides are TGTGCCAGCAGCCGTCACGAAAGGGGACTAGCGGGAGGGGATACCGGGGAGCTGTTTTTT.

This clonotype was seen at least ten times. The V gene is TRBV7-2, the J gene TRBJ2-7, with D possibly matching TRBD2 (5 bases). The CDR3 runs to 15 residues. From germline, CDR1 is SGHTA and CDR2 FQGNSA. V dropped 0 bases and J dropped 4 bases, with 13 bases sitting between them. CDR3 coding DNA: TGTGCCAGCAGCTTAGCTGTAGAGGGTCCATACGAGCAGTACTTC. Translated, it gives CASSLAVEGPYEQYF.

The CDR3 protein is CASSLDVRNIQYF. Here the CDR3 DNA reads TGTGCCAGCAGCTTAGATGTGAGGAACATTCAGTACTTC. The chain links TRBV11-2 to TRBJ2-4; unclear D gene. Looked up from germline, CDR1 is SGHAT and CDR2 is FQNNGV. V was trimmed by 0 bases and J by 7 bases, leaving 7 bases between them. The CDR3 has 13 amino acids.

This chain uses TRBV30 with TRBJ2-2; D gene ambiguous. Deletions cut 5 bases from V and 1 base from J, with 8 bases between. Germline CDR1 and CDR2: GTSNPN and SVGIG (reference sequence). There are 13 residues in the CDR3. The CDR3 coding sequence is TGTGCCTGGGACCGTTGGAACACCGGGGAGCTGTTTTTT. Translation gives CAWDRWNTGELFF.

The gene calls are TRBV10-3 and TRBJ1-5; D is unclear. The CDR3 spans 14 residues. Germline V gene sequence: CDR1 ENHRY, CDR2 SYGVKD. Trimming took 2 bases from V and 2 from J, leaving 7 bases between them. DNA for the CDR3: TGTGCCATCAGTGAGGGGGAGGGCAATCAGCCCCAGCATTTT. It specifies CAISEGEGNQPQHF.

The V call is TRBV6-2 or TRBV6-3, the J call TRBJ2-1, with a weak D call TRBD2 (6 bases). There are 15 residues in the CDR3. Germline assignment: CDR1 MNHEY and CDR2 SVGEGT. The ends were cut back, 6 bases at V and 7 bases at J, with 19 bases in the middle. The CDR3 spells CASREGPGGFNEQFF. Here the CDR3 DNA reads TGTGCCAGCAGGGAGGGACCCGGAGGTTTTAATGAGCAGTTCTTC.

The chain carries TRBV6-5 and TRBJ1-2; D not resolved. Germline V CDR1 and CDR2: MNHEY, SVGAGI. This CDR3 has 13 residues. The V gene lost 5 bases and the J gene lost 4 bases, with 11 bases spanning the gap. CDR3 residues: CASSEARVYGYTF. Written as DNA, the CDR3 is TGTGCCAGCAGTGAAGCAAGGGTCTATGGCTACACCTTC.

The chain joins TRBV19 to TRBJ2-3; 7 positions agree with TRBD1. J lost 1 base, V lost 5 bases, and 3 bases had no gene match. CDR1 and CDR2 from the germline V gene are LNHDA and SQIVND (reference sequence). This CDR3 region has 14 residues. The CDR3, as DNA: TGTGCCAGTAGTCAGGGACAGCGCACAGATACGCAGTATTTT. It encodes CASSQGQRTDTQYF.

This rearrangement joins TRBV10-3 to TRBJ2-5; unclear D gene. V was trimmed by 0 bases and J by 4 bases, leaving 9 bases between them. Per germline, CDR1 ENHRY and CDR2 SYGVKD. The CDR3 consists of 14 residues. The CDR3 DNA is TGTGCCATCAGTGAGTCGGCTAGGTTAGAGACCCAGTACTTC. Amino acid sequence: CAISESARLETQYF.

The J gene is TRBJ1-2, the V gene TRBV7-6, with 7 nucleotides matching TRBD1. V lost 5 bases and J lost 1; bases outside the gene matches: 4. Germline CDR1 and CDR2: SGHVS and FNYEAQ. This CDR3 has 14 residues. Here the CDR3 DNA reads TGTGCCAGCAGCCACCGACAGGGTAACTATGGCTACACCTTC. This codes for CASSHRQGNYGYTF.